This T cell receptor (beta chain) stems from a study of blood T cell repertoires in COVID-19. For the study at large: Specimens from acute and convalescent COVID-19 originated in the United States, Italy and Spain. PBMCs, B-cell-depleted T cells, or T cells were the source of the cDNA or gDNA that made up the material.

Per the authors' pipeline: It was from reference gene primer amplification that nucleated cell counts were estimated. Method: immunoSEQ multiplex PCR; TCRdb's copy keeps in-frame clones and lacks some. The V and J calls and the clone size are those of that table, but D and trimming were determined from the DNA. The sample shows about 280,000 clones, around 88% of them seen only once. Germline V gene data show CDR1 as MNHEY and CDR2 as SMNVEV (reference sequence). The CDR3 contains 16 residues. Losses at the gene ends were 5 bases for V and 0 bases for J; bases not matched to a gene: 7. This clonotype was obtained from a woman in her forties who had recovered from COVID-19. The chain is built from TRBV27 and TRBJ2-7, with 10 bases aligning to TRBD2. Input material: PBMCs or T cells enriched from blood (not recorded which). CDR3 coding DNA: TGTGCCAGCAGTCGAAAAGGACTAGCGGACTCCTACGAGCAGTACTTC. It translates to CASSRKGLADSYEQYF.